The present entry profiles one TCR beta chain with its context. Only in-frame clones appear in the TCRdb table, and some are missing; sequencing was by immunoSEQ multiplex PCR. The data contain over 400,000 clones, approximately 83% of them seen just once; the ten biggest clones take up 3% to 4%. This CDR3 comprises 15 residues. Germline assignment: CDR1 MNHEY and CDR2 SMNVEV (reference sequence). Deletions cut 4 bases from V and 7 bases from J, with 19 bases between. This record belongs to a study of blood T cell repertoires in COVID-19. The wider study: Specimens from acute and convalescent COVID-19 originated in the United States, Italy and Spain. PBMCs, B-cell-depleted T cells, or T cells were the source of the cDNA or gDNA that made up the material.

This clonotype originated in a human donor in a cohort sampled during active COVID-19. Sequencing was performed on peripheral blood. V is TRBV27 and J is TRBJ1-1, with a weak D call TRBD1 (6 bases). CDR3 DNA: TGTGCCAGCAGTTCCTTTCAAATAGGACAGAATGAAGCTTTCTTT. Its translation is CASSSFQIGQNEAFF.